This entry lists 8 T cell receptor beta chains sequenced from one sample in a study of blood T cell repertoires in COVID-19. Profiled with immunoSEQ multiplex PCR; TCRdb holds only in-frame clones, not every one. The sample has approximately 120,000 clones, 65% to 90% seen once. Sequences were obtained from peripheral blood. These receptors were collected from an elderly man with active or convalescent COVID-19.

In this sample, this clone turned up once. The chain's CDR3 is CASSWSQYNQPQHF. The DNA for the CDR3 is TGTGCCAGCAGTTGGTCACAGTACAATCAGCCCCAGCATTTT. V is TRBV6-2 or TRBV6-3 and J is TRBJ1-5, with unresolved D. This CDR3 has 14 amino acids. V was cut by 4 bases and J by 3 bases, with 10 bases left in between. Germline V CDR1 and CDR2: MNHEY, SVGEGT.

With regard to this clone: This CDR3 is also generated by other DNA sequences in the sample. The gene calls are TRBV9 and TRBJ2-1, with D possibly matching TRBD2 (5 bases). Trimming removed 0 bases at V and 2 bases at J, with 9 bases between. CDR1 is SGDLS and CDR2 is YYNGEE in the germline V gene. CDR3 length: 15 amino acids. For the CDR3, the DNA is TGTGCCAGCAGCGTAGGGGCCGGGGCCTACAATGAGCAGTTCTTC. This encodes CASSVGAGAYNEQFF.

The chain carries TRBV7-2 and TRBJ1-2, with a possible D match to TRBD1 (5 bases). There are 13 residues in the CDR3. Germline loops: CDR1 SGHTA, CDR2 FQGNSA. The V and J ends lost 5 bases and 6 bases respectively, with 13 bases between them. The CDR3 DNA follows: TGTGCCAGCAGCCCGAGGACACTCCATGGCTACACCTTC. This gives the protein CASSPRTLHGYTF.

The rearrangement joins TRBV5-4 to TRBJ2-7, with 10 bases lining up with TRBD1. V trimming: 4 bases; J trimming: 2 bases; junction bases outside the gene matches: 9. The CDR3 has 16 residues. The germline V gene encodes CDR1 SGHNT and CDR2 YYREEE (reference sequence). The CDR3 loop is CASSRGTGALAYEQYF. For the CDR3, the DNA is TGTGCCAGCAGCCGCGGGACAGGGGCCCTAGCCTACGAGCAGTACTTC.

This chain links TRBV3-1 (or the pseudogene TRBV3-2) with TRBJ1-6, with D possibly TRBD1 on 6 matching bases. The germline CDR1 and CDR2 sequences are LGHDT and YNNKEL (reference sequence). Trimming removed 1 base from V and 5 bases from J, with 9 bases in between. The CDR3 spans 15 residues. Here the CDR3 DNA reads TGTGCCAGCAGCCAAGTACGGACAGATAATTCACCCCTCCACTTT. Protein sequence: CASSQVRTDNSPLHF.

The rearrangement joins TRBV18 to TRBJ2-7; D may be TRBD1 (7 bases). Trimming removed 5 bases from V and 2 bases from J, with 10 bases in between. Germline CDR1 and CDR2: KGHSH and LQKENI. This CDR3 has 13 amino acids. The CDR3, as DNA: TGTGCCAGCTCAGCGGGACAGACCTACGAGCAGTACTTC. This translates into CASSAGQTYEQYF.

Here the CDR3 DNA reads TGCGCCACCCAATCGAACACAGGTCCCTACGAGCAGTACTTC. Translated, it gives CATQSNTGPYEQYF. The chain recombines TRBV5-1 with TRBJ2-7; a possible D gene is TRBD1 (5 bases). The CDR3 extends over 14 amino acids. With 9 bases removed from V and 2 bases from J, the gap between germline ends came to 18 bases. Germline lookup yields CDR1 SGHRS and CDR2 YFSETQ.

V usage is TRBV30 and J usage is TRBJ1-1; 12 bases align to TRBD1. This CDR3 region has 13 residues. Germline lookup yields CDR1 GTSNPN and CDR2 SVGIG (reference sequence). V shed 5 bases and J 4 bases; nucleotides not matched to a gene: 2. The CDR3 nucleotides are TGTGCCTGGGGGGGACAGGGGGCCACTGAAGCTTTCTTT. It specifies CAWGGQGATEAFF.